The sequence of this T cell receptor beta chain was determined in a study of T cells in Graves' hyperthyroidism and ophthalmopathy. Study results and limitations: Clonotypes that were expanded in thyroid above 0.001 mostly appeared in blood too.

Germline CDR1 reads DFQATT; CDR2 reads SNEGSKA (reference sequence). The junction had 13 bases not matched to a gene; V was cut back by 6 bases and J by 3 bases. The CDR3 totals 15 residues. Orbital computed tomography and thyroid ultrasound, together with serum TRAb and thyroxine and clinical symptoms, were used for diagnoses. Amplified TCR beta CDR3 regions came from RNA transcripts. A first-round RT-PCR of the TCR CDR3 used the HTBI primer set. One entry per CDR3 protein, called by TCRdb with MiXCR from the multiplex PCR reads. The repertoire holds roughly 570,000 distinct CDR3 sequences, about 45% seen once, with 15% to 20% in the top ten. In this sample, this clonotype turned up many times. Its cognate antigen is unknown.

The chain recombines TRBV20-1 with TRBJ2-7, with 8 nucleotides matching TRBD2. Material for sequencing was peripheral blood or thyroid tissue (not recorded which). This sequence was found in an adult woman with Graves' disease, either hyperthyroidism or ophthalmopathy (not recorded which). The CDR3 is CSAFERLALNYEQYF. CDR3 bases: TGCAGTGCATTCGAGAGACTAGCGTTAAACTACGAGCAGTACTTC.